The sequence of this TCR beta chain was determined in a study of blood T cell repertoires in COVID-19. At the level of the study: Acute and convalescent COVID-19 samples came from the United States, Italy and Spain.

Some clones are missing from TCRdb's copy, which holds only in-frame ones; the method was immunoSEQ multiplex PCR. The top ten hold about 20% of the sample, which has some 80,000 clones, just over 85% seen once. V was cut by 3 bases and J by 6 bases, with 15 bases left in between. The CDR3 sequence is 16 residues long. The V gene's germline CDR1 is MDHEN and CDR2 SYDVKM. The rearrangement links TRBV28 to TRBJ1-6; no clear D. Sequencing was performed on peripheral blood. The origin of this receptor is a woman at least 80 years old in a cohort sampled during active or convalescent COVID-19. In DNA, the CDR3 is TGTGCCAGCAGTTTTTCAAGGGCTGGGAGTAATTCACCCCTCCACTTT. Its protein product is CASSFSRAGSNSPLHF.